These 9 T cell receptor beta chains share one sample of origin, sequenced in a study of beta chain features in type 1 diabetes. Whole-study results and caveats: Researchers report that Type 1 diabetes patients had moderately but significantly shorter TCRB CDR3s across all four CD4+ subsets.

The antigens for these receptors are not known. The sequenced template was cDNA made from the entire isolated RNA. Using immunoSEQ multiplex PCR, the repertoire was profiled, and TCRdb retains in-frame clones only, with some absent. The sample lists hundreds of thousands of clones; around 15% were seen once. Sequenced input: naive CD4+ T cells from blood. The receptors here all came from a man between 18 and 35 years old with type 1 diabetes.

The chain combines TRBV28 with TRBJ2-7, with D maybe TRBD2 (5 bases). Germline loops: CDR1 MDHEN, CDR2 SYDVKM. This CDR3 has 15 residues. V lost 4 bases and J 10 bases, leaving 23 bases between the germline ends. The CDR3 spells CASSSVPTIRIVQYF. The CDR3 bases are TGTGCCAGCAGTTCCGTCCCGACTATCCGAATCGTCCAGTACTTC.

J is TRBJ2-5 and V is TRBV6-5; TRBD1 matches 12 bases. The V gene end was trimmed by 6 bases and the J gene end by 4 bases; junction bases not matched to a gene: 3. The length of the CDR3 is 14 residues. The V gene's germline CDR1 is MNHEY and CDR2 SVGAGI. The CDR3 protein is CASSPGQGAETQYF. CDR3 DNA: TGTGCCAGCAGCCCGGGACAGGGGGCAGAGACCCAGTACTTC.

Comment on this clone: The germline gene is not matched at one end of the junction; a read error may be the cause. The DNA for the CDR3 is TGTGCCAGCAGTTTATCCCTCCCGGGGATTTATTTT. This encodes CASSLSLPGIYF. The rearrangement joins TRBV28 to TRBJ1-5, with D unresolved. The CDR3 is 12 amino acids. The germline V gene encodes CDR1 MDHEN and CDR2 SYDVKM.

This clone was counted between two and nine times. The V gene is TRBV4-2, the J gene TRBJ1-1; D might be TRBD1 (5 bases). The CDR3 sequence is 14 residues long. Germline values: CDR1 LGHNA, CDR2 YNFKEQ. V lost 11 bases to trimming and J lost 2 bases, with 18 bases between them. CDR3 nucleotides: TGTGCCTCCGGGGCGCAGAGCCTAAACACTGAAGCTTTCTTT. Its protein product is CASGAQSLNTEAFF.

This chain uses TRBV7-9 with TRBJ2-5; 9 bases map to TRBD2. The CDR3 extends over 18 amino acids. Germline CDR1 SEHNR, CDR2 FQNEAQ (reference sequence). The V gene end was trimmed by 5 bases and the J gene end by 5 bases; junction bases not matched to a gene: 18. The chain's CDR3 is CASSPARGGADWSETQYF. The CDR3 nucleotides are TGTGCCAGCAGCCCAGCCCGCGGGGGGGCCGATTGGAGTGAGACCCAGTACTTC.

This chain uses TRBV30 with TRBJ1-4; D remains ambiguous. V lost 3 bases and J 1 base, leaving 6 bases between the germline ends. This CDR3 spans 13 amino acids. Germline V gene sequence: CDR1 GTSNPN, CDR2 SVGIG (reference sequence). The DNA for the CDR3 is TGTGCCTGGAGGGTGCAAACTAATGAAAAACTGTTTTTT. Protein sequence: CAWRVQTNEKLFF.

The chain links TRBV30 to TRBJ1-2; 9 bases are a match to TRBD1. Germline assignment: CDR1 GTSNPN and CDR2 SVGIG (reference sequence). V lost 6 bases, J lost 8 bases, and 10 bases stayed unmatched. The CDR3 runs to 13 residues. The CDR3 reads CACPGTGFGGYTF. CDR3 in DNA: TGTGCCTGTCCCGGGACAGGGTTTGGGGGCTACACCTTC.

The V gene is TRBV29-1, the J gene TRBJ2-1, with D possibly matching TRBD1 (6 bases). The CDR3 has 15 amino acids. V was trimmed by 3 bases and J by 4 bases, leaving 16 bases between them. Germline V gene sequence: CDR1 SQVTM, CDR2 ANQGSEA. DNA for the CDR3: TGCAGCGTTGAGGGTCGGCTGGACAGTTACAATGAGCAGTTCTTC. Its protein product is CSVEGRLDSYNEQFF.

Details on this clone: Other DNA variants within this sample encode the same CDR3. The V gene is TRBV7-2, the J gene TRBJ2-3; D not certain. The CDR3 contains 14 residues. In germline, CDR1 is SGHTA, CDR2 FQGNSA. The V gene lost 0 bases and the J gene lost 0 bases, with 4 bases spanning the gap. The chain's CDR3 is CASSLAGSTDTQYF. CDR3 bases: TGTGCCAGCAGCTTAGCGGGTAGCACAGATACGCAGTATTTT.